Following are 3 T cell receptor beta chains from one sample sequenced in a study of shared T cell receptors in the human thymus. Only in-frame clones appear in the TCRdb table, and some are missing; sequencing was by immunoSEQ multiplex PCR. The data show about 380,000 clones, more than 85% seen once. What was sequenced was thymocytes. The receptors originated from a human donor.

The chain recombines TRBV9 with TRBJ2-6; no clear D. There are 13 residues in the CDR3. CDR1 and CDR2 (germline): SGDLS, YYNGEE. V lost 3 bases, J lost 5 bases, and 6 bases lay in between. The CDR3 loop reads CASSGWRANVLTF. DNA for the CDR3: TGTGCCAGCAGCGGTTGGAGGGCCAACGTCCTGACTTTC.

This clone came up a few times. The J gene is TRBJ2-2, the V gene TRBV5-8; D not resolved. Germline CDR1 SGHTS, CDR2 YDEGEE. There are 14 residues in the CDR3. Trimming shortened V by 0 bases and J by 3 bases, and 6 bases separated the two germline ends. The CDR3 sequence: CASSLARDTGELFF. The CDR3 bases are TGTGCCAGCAGCTTGGCCCGGGACACCGGGGAGCTGTTTTTT.

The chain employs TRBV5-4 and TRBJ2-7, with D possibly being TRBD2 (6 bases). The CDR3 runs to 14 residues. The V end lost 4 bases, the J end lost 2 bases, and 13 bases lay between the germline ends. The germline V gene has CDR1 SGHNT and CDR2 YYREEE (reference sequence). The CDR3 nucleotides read TGTGCCAGCAGCCCCCTCCGCGGGACCTACGAGCAGTACTTC. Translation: CASSPLRGTYEQYF.